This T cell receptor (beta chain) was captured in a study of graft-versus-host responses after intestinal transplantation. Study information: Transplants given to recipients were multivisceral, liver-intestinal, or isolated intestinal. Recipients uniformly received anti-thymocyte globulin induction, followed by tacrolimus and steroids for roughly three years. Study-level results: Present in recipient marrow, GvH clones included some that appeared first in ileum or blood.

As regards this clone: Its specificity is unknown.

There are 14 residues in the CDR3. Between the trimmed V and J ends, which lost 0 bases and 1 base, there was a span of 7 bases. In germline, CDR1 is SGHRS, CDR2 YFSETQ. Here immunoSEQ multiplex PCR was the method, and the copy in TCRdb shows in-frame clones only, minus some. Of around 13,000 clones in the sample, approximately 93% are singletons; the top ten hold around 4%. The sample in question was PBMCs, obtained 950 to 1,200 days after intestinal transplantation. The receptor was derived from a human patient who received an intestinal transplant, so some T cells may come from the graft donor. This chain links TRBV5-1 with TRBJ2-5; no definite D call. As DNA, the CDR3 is TGCGCCAGCAGCTTGGGGCAGTTCCAAGAGACCCAGTACTTC. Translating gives CASSLGQFQETQYF.